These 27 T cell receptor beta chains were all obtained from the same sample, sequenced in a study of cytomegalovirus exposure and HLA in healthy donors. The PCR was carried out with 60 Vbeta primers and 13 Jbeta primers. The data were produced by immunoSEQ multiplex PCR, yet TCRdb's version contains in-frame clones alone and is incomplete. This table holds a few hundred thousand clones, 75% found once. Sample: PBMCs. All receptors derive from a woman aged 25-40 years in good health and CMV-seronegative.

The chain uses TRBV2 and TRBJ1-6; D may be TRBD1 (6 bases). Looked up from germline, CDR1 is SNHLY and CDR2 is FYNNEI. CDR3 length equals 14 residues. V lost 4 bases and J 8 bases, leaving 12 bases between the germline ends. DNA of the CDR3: TGTGCCAGCAGTGTCGCGGGGGCGGATTCACCCCTCCACTTT. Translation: CASSVAGADSPLHF.

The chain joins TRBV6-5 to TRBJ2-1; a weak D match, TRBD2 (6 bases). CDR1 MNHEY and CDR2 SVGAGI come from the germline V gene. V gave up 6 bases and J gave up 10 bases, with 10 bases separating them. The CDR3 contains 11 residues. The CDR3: CASSLGGEQFF. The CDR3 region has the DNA TGTGCCAGCAGCCTTGGGGGGGAGCAGTTCTTC.

This CDR3 is CASSLVFLGGKMNTEAFF. CDR3 coding DNA: TGTGCCAGTAGCCTGGTGTTCTTGGGAGGAAAAATGAACACTGAAGCTTTCTTT. The rearrangement joins TRBV19 to TRBJ1-1; D unclear. Germline assignment: CDR1 LNHDA and CDR2 SQIVND (reference sequence). This CDR3 is built from 18 residues. Trimming left V 6 bases short and J 0 bases short, with 23 bases between.

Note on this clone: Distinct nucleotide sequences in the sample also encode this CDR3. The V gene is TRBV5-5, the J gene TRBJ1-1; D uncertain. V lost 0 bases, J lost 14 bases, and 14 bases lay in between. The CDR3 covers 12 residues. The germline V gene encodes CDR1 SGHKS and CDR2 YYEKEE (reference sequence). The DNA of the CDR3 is TGTGCCAGCAGCTTGGTAGCCTCCGAGGCCTTCTTT. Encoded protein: CASSLVASEAFF. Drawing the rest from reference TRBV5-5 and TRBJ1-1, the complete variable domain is DAGVTQSPTHLIKTRGQQVTLRCSPISGHKSVSWYQQVLGQGPQFIFQYYEKEERGRGNFPDRFSARQFPNYSSELNVNALLLGDSALYLCASSLVASEAFFGQGTRLTVV.

CDR3 nucleotides: TGCGCCAGCAGCTTGGATGACGGAGCTAACTATGGCTACACCTTC. It encodes CASSLDDGANYGYTF. The gene calls are TRBV5-1 and TRBJ1-2; D unresolved. Germline values: CDR1 SGHRS, CDR2 YFSETQ. The CDR3 totals 15 residues. Trimming cost V 0 bases and J 0 bases, with 9 bases left between them. The full variable domain, in which reference TRBV5-1 and TRBJ1-2 provide the parts outside the CDR3, is KAGVTQTPRYLIKTRGQQVTLSCSPISGHRSVSWYQQTPGQGLQFLFEYFSETQRNKGNFPGRFSGRQFSNSRSEMNVSTLELGDSALYLCASSLDDGANYGYTFGSGTRLTVV.

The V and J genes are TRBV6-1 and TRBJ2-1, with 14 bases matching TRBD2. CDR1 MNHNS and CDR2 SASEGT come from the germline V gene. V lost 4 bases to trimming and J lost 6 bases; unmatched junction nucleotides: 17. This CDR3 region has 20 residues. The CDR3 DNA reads TGTGCCAGCAGTGGAAAATGGACTAGCGGGGGGCCCCTAGCAGGCAATGAGCAGTTCTTC. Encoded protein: CASSGKWTSGGPLAGNEQFF.

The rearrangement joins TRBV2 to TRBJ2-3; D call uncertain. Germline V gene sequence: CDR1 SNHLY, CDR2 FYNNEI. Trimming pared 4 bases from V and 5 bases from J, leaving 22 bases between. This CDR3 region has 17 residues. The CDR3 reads CASSAQIPTGLKDTQYF. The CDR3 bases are TGTGCCAGCAGTGCCCAAATCCCCACCGGGTTAAAAGATACGCAGTATTTT.

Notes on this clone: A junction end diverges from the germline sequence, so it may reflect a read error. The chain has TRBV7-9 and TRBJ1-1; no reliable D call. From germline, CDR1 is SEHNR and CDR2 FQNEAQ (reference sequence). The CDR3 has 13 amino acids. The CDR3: CSSSSPGNTEAFF. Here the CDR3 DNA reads TGTTCCAGCAGCTCCCCAGGGAACACTGAAGCTTTCTTT.

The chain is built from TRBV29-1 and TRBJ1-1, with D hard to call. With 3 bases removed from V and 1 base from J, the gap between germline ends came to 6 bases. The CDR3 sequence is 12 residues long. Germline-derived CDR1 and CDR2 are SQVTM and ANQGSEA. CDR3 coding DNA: TGCAGCGTTGATTTTCAGAACACTGAAGCTTTCTTT. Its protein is CSVDFQNTEAFF.

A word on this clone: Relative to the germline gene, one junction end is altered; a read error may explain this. CDR3 sequence: CASRQGRGEQYF. DNA for the CDR3: TGCGCCAGCCGCCAGGGCAGGGGCGAGCAGTACTTC. V usage is TRBV4-1 and J usage is TRBJ2-5; tentative D call: TRBD1 (6 bases). The J call may be incorrect, as the DNA end agrees better with TRBJ2-7. Germline assignment: CDR1 MGHRA and CDR2 YSYEKL. This CDR3 has 12 residues.

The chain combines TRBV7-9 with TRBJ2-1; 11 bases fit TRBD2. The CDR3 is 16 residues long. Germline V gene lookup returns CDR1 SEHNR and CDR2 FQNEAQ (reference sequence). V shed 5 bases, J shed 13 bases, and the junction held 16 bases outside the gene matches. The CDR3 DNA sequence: TGTGCCAGCAGCCGCGCGGGGCTAGCGGGGGGCCTACTTCAGTTCTTC. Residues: CASSRAGLAGGLLQFF. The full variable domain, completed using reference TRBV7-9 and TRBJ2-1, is DTGVSQNPRHKITKRGQNVTFRCDPISEHNRLYWYRQTLGQGPEFLTYFQNEAQLEKSRLLSDRFSAERPKGSFSTLEIQRTEQGDSAMYLCASSRAGLAGGLLQFFGPGTRLTVL.

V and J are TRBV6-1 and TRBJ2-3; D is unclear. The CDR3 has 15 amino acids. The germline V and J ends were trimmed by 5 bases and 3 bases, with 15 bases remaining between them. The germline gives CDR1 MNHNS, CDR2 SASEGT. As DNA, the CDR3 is TGTGCCAGCAGTCCCCTAGACGGAAGGACAGATACGCAGTATTTT. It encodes CASSPLDGRTDTQYF.

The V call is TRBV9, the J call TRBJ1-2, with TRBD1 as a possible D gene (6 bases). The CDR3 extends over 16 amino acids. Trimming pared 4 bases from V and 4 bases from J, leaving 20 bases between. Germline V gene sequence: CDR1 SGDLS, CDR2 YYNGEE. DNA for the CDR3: TGTGCCAGCAGCCCGATGAGGGGGTTACAGTTCTATGGCTACACCTTC. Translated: CASSPMRGLQFYGYTF.

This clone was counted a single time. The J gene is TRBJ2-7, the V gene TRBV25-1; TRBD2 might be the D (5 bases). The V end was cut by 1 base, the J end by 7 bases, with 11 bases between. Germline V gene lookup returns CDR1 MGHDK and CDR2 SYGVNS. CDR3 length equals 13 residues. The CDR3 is CASSEFGVREQYF. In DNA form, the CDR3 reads TGTGCCAGCAGTGAATTCGGGGTTCGGGAGCAGTACTTC.

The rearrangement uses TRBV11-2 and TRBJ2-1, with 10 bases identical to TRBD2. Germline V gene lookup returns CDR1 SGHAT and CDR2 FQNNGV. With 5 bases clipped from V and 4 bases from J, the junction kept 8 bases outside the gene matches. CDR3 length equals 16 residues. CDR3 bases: TGTGCCAGCAGCCGGACCCTAGCGGGGGTGTACAATGAGCAGTTCTTC. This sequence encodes CASSRTLAGVYNEQFF.

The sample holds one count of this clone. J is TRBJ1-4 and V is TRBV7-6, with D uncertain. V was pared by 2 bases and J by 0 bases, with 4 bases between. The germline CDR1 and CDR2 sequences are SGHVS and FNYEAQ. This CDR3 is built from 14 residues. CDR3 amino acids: CASSLRATNEKLFF. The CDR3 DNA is TGTGCCAGCAGCTTACGGGCAACTAATGAAAAACTGTTTTTT. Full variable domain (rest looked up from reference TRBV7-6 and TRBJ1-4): GAGVSQSPRYKVTKRGQDVALRCDPISGHVSLYWYRQALGQGPEFLTYFNYEAQQDKSGLPNDRFSAERPEGSISTLTIQRTEQRDSAMYRCASSLRATNEKLFFGSGTQLSVL.

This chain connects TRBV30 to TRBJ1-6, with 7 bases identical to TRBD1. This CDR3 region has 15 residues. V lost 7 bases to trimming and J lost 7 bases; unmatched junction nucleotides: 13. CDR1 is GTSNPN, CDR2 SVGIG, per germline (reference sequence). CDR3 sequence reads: CASKLQGLSNSPLHF. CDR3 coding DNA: TGTGCCTCAAAGCTACAGGGGCTATCCAATTCACCCCTCCACTTT.

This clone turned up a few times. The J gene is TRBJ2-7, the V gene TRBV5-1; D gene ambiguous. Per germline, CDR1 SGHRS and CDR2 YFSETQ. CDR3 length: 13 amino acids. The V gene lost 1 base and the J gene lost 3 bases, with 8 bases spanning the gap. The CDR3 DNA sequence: TGCGCCAGCAGCTTGCAACAGTTCTACGAGCAGTACTTC. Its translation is CASSLQQFYEQYF.

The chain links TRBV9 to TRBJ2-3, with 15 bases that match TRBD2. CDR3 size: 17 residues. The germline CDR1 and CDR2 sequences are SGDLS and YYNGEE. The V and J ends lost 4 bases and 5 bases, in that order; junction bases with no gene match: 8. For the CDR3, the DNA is TGTGCCAGCAGCCCTGGACTAGCGGGGGGGCTTGGAGATACGCAGTATTTT. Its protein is CASSPGLAGGLGDTQYF.

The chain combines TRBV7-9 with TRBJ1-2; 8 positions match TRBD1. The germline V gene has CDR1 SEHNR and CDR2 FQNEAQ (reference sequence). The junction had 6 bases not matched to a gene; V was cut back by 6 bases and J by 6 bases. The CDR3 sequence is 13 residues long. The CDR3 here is CASSYPGGHGYTF. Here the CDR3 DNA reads TGTGCCAGCAGTTATCCAGGGGGCCATGGCTACACCTTC.

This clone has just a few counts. CDR3 amino acids: CASSSSDYYEQYF. DNA of the CDR3: TGTGCCAGCAGCTCGTCGGACTATTACGAGCAGTACTTC. V and J are TRBV5-5 and TRBJ2-7; a possible D gene is TRBD2 (6 bases). Trimming stripped 3 bases from V and 4 bases from J, with 11 bases between. Germline V gene sequence: CDR1 SGHKS, CDR2 YYEKEE (reference sequence). The CDR3 consists of 13 residues.

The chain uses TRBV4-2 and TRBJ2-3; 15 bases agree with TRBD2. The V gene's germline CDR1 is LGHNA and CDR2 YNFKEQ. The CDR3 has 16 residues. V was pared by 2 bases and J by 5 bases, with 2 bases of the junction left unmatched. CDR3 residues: CASSQLGLAGGDTQYF. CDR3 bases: TGTGCCAGCAGCCAACTGGGACTAGCGGGGGGAGATACGCAGTATTTT.

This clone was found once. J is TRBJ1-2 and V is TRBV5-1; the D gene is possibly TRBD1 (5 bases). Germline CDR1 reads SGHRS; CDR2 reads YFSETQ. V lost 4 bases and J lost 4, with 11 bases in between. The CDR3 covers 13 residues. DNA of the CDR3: TGCGCCAGCAGCGATGGGGGGTTCTATGGCTACACCTTC. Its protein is CASSDGGFYGYTF.

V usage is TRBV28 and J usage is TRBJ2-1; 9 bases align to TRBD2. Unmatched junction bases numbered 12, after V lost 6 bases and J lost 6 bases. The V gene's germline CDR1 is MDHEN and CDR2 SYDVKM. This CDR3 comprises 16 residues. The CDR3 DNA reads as TGTGCCAGCAGCCCCGCAGAAGCGGGAGGCAGCAATGAGCAGTTCTTC. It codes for CASSPAEAGGSNEQFF.

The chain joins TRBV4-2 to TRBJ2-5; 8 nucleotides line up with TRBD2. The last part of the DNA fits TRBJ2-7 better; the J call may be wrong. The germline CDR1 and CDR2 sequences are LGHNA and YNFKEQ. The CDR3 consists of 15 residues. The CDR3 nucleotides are TGTGCCAGCAGCCAGGACCTAGCGGGCTACTACGAGCAGTACTTC. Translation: CASSQDLAGYYEQYF.

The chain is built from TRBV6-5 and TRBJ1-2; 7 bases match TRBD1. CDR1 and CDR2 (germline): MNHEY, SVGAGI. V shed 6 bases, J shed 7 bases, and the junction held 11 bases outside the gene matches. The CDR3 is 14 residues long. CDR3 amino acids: CASSPSGGQAGYTF. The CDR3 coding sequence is TGTGCCAGCAGCCCTTCAGGGGGTCAGGCTGGCTACACCTTC.

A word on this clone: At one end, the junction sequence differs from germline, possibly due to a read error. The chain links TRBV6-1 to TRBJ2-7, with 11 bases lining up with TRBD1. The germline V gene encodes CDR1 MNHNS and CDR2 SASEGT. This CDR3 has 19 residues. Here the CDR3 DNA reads TGTGCCAGCACTGAAAAGGGGGGACAGGGGGTACGAAGGCTACGTGAGCAGTACTTC. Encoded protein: CASTEKGGQGVRRLREQYF.